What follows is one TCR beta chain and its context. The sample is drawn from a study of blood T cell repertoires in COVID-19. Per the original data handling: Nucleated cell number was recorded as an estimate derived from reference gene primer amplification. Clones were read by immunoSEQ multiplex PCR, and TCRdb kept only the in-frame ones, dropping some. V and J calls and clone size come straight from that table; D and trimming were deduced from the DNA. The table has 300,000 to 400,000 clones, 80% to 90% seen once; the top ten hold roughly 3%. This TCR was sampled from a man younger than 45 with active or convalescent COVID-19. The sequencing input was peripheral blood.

The CDR3 nucleotides read TGTGCCAGCAGCCCCCGCCGGGTAGCGGGATCCGAGCAGTACTTC. Encoded protein: CASSPRRVAGSEQYF. This sequence joins TRBV5-6 and TRBJ2-7; 8 bases line up with TRBD2. CDR1 and CDR2 (germline): SGHDT, YYEEEE. V lost 4 bases to trimming and J lost 6 bases; unmatched junction nucleotides: 12. The length of the CDR3 is 15 residues.